This is a list of T cell receptor beta chains from one sample in a study of shared clonotypes between healthy human individuals. TCRdb keeps only in-frame clones here, not all; method: immunoSEQ multiplex PCR. The table lists about 590,000 clones, around 95% of them singletons, with about 0.11% in the top ten. Sample: naive CD8+ T cells sorted from blood. The source is a woman between 25 and 40 years old in good health. The CDR3 runs from the conserved cysteine through the conserved F or W. D genes are given only for firm matches. Clone size is stated in some rows and not others, as once, few, many or a class when expanded.

>TRBV7-9|TRBJ2-5|TRBD2|.
TGTGCCAGCAGCCCACCCAGGGTAGGCGGGAGAGGCCAAGAGACCCAGTACTTC
CASSPPRVGGRGQETQYF
>TRBV9|TRBJ2-1|.|.
TGTGCCAGCAGCGTAGTAGGGGACTCCTACAATGAGCAGTTCTTC
CASSVVGDSYNEQFF
>TRBV6-5|TRBJ2-2|TRBD2|.
TGTGCCAGCAGTTACGGACTAGCGGGAGGACTCGGGGAGCTGTTTTTT
CASSYGLAGGLGELFF
>TRBV4-1|TRBJ2-3|.|.
TGCGCCAGCAGCCAACGGCAGGGTTCCACAGATACGCAGTATTTT
CASSQRQGSTDTQYF
>TRBV9|TRBJ1-1|.|.
TGTGCCAGCAGCGTAGTTGGGGGTGGGGCTGAAGCTTTCTTT
CASSVVGGGAEAFF
>TRBV5-1|TRBJ1-2|TRBD1|once
TGCGCCAGCAGCTACACTTCCGGGACAGGGTACGATGGCTACACCTTC
CASSYTSGTGYDGYTF
>TRBV6-1|TRBJ2-5|.|once
TGTGCCAGCAGTGAAAGTAGGAACGACGGCGAGACCCAGTACTTC
CASSESRNDGETQYF
>TRBV27|TRBJ1-4|.|.
TGTGCCAGCAGCCGCCGGGGGGCCAGGTCGACTAATGAAAAACTGTTTTTT
CASSRRGARSTNEKLFF
>TRBV4-1|TRBJ1-4|.|.
TGCGCCAGCAGCCCCACCGGGGTTAGGAATGAAAAACTGTTTTTT
CASSPTGVRNEKLFF
>TRBV5-1|TRBJ1-2|TRBD1|.
TGCGCCAGCAGCTTGGGACAGGGGGCGTCTGGATACACCTTC
CASSLGQGASGYTF
>TRBV25-1|TRBJ2-5|.|.
TGTGCCGCCAAAACGAGGGGAGATCGCCAAGAGACCCAGTACTTC
CAAKTRGDRQETQYF
>TRBV6-5|TRBJ2-1|.|.
TGTGCCAGCAGTTACCTAGGAAATGAGCAGTTCTTC
CASSYLGNEQFF
>TRBV7-9|TRBJ2-7|.|.
TGTGCCAGCAGCTCGGTCCGTTTCGTGGAGCAGTACTTC
CASSSVRFVEQYF
>TRBV27|TRBJ1-5|TRBD1|.
TGTGCCAGCAAGAATACAGGGGGCGGCCAGCCCCAGCATTTT
CASKNTGGGQPQHF
>TRBV4-2|TRBJ1-6|.|.
TGTGCCAGCAGCCAAGATCTGGGGGGGAGTTCACCCCTCCACTTT
CASSQDLGGSSPLHF
>TRBV7-9|TRBJ2-1|TRBD2|.
TGTGCCAGCAGCTTCCCCCCCGGGACTAGCGGAGACAATGAGCAGTTCTTC
CASSFPPGTSGDNEQFF
>TRBV19|TRBJ2-7|.|once
TGTGCCAGTAGTATTACAGGGTTATACGAGCAGTACTTC
CASSITGLYEQYF
>TRBV5-1|TRBJ2-1|TRBD1|once
TGCGCCAGCAGCTTGAAGCTTTTGGGGACAGGTATAGGTGAGCAGTTCTTC
CASSLKLLGTGIGEQFF
>TRBV7-9|TRBJ1-4|.|.
TGTGCCAGCAGGCCCGACAATGAAAAACTGTTTTTT
CASRPDNEKLFF
>TRBV27|TRBJ2-7|.|.
TGTGCCAGCAGTTTACGCCGGGACGTCTCCTACGAGCAGTACTTC
CASSLRRDVSYEQYF
>TRBV13|TRBJ1-2|TRBD1|.
TGTGCCAGCAGCCCAGTGGGTACAGGGGAGTACTTCAACTATGGCTACACCTTC
CASSPVGTGEYFNYGYTF
>TRBV30|TRBJ2-2|.|.
TGTGCCTGCGGGACCTCGTCCGGGGAGCTGTTTTTT
CACGTSSGELFF
>TRBV5-1|TRBJ2-7|.|.
TGCGCCAGCAGCTTGGGGACCCTGCGTGATGGCGAGCAGTACTTC
CASSLGTLRDGEQYF